Listed here is a single T cell receptor (beta chain). Many counts were recorded for this clonotype. Its antigen is currently not known. Base qualities were left out, and no much larger clone turns up one base away. Ficoll-Paque density gradient centrifugation was the method used to isolate PBMCs. These data originate in a study of T-cell memory formation after mild COVID-19 (dated by TCRdb to the early 2020s). Describing the broader study: Most TCR sequence clusters were specific to one of the two donors. T-cell clones expanding and contracting after mild COVID-19 in two donors were tracked by longitudinal TCRalpha and TCRbeta repertoire sequencing. The cohort was made up of two young adult volunteers, one female and one male, who were previously healthy.

TCRdb shows the sequencer as Illumina NovaSeq 6000. Using 5'RACE with constant-segment primers, TCRalpha and TCRbeta cDNA libraries were constructed, with sample barcodes and unique molecular identifiers added in the process. Trizol reagent was used to extract RNA from every sample. Library amplification was performed in two PCR steps, and a second sample barcode and Illumina TruSeq adapters were introduced in the second step. Libraries were sequenced on an Illumina NovaSeq with 2 x 150 bp paired-end reads. Regarding the original processing steps: With migec v1.2.7, reads were demultiplexed and then collapsed into UMI-guided consensus sequences. With mixcr v2.1.11, UMI consensuses were aligned to TRA and TRB V and J templates and assembled into clonotypes. A clonotype was counted as expanded or contracted only if both edgeR and NoisET called the change significant, with noise models trained on biological replicates. For edgeR calls, the thresholds were a false discovery rate-adjusted p below 0.01 and a log2 fold-change of 1. As an exploratory analysis of dynamics, PCA with hierarchical clustering was applied to max-normalized trajectories of the 1000 most abundant clonotypes. Each responding clone was given a CD4 or CD8 phenotype based on the CD4+ and CD8+ repertoires, which had been sequenced separately. The public reads were run again by TCRdb, first through fastp at Q25 and then through MiXCR, and only productive beta chains were kept. A single entry per CDR3 protein holds the most common genes and DNA from its merged rows. Here the V and J calls rest on TCRdb's processing, not on the authors' analysis. Recorded for this sample are approximately 250,000 distinct CDR3 sequences; approximately 15% of them occurred a single time. The ten largest make up 20% to 25% of the sample.

Overall study results and their limits: Some responding clones were found in pre-infection memory, which suggests that pre-existing cross-reactive memory T cells took part in the SARS-CoV-2 response. Clones that contracted from day 15 to 85 showed balanced CD4/CD8 phenotypes, whereas a second wave of clones that expanded from day 15 to 37 leaned towards CD4+. SARS-CoV-2 specificity of the second-wave clones peaking on day 37 was not confirmed. Contracting CD4+ clones appeared mostly in the CM and EM memory subsets, whereas CD8+ clones were enriched in EMRA. Only two mild cases were covered in the study, and larger cohorts including severe cases with pre-infection samples were considered necessary.

Sequenced input: PBMCs or a T cell subset sorted from them (not recorded which). The source is a man between 18 and 35 years old who had mild COVID-19 (a few samples of this study predate the infection). The sample titles of this study are shuffled in the database, so cell type and time point are left out; the donor was told from shared clones.

The sequence in DNA is TGTGCCATCAGTGAGCCCCGGGGCAGGGCTGCCGGGGATACGCAGTATTTT. This encodes CAISEPRGRAAGDTQYF. The chain is assembled from TRBV10-3 and TRBJ2-3; the D segment might be TRBD1 or TRBD2, since each matches 5 bases. CDR1 and CDR2, looked up from the germline V gene, are ENHRY and SYGVKD. The junction shows trimming of 2 bases on V and 6 bases on J, plus 21 bases between the germline ends. The CDR3 starts with the cysteine, ends with the phenylalanine, and has 17 residues. The DNA shown is the 51-base CDR3, in frame from base 1.